The present TCR beta chain was sequenced within a study of T cell responses to AZD1222 COVID-19 vaccine. Details on this clone: Its antigen remains unknown.

Broader study findings: Scientists sampled the repertoires only once the peak T cell response had passed. The CD4 TCRs associated with vaccination extended across spike and predominated at 160-218 and 743-854.

Profiling relied on immunoSEQ multiplex PCR, and the TCRdb table lists in-frame clones only, not all of them. Of 110,000 to 150,000 clones listed, about 93% are singletons. Germline V gene data show CDR1 as MNHEY and CDR2 as SVGAGI. The CDR3 spans 16 residues. The ends lost 4 bases at V and 2 bases at J; junction bases unmatched: 7. The sequenced sample was peripheral blood, obtained on day 0 of AZD1222 vaccination. This TCR was recovered from an adult in good health. The chain links TRBV6-5 to TRBJ2-1; 8 positions match TRBD1. The CDR3 here is CASSFTGGQPYNEQFF. In DNA form, the CDR3 reads TGTGCCAGCAGTTTCACAGGGGGACAGCCCTACAATGAGCAGTTCTTC.